This TCR beta chain was identified in a study of blood T cells in healthy people across ages. Every sample yielded at least 6 million isolated PBMCs. Study results and caveats: PBMCs left unsorted prevented a conclusive naive versus antigen-experienced comparison. Greater diversity and more naive CD4+ cells were seen in long-lived donors than in aged donors.

Using a J-beta primer mix together with a sample-barcoded 5' primer, a second PCR was run for roughly 6 to 11 cycles. Using its own MiXCR run on the 5' RACE reads, TCRdb lists one record per CDR3 protein. The data contain about 1.5 million distinct CDR3 sequences, 40% to 45% of them singletons. Comments on this clonotype: Its antigen is undetermined.

CDR3 length: 16 residues. V trimming: 3 bases; J trimming: 1 base; junction bases outside the gene matches: 7. The chain uses TRBV12-3 or TRBV12-4 and TRBJ2-5; 8 positions agree with TRBD2. The sequence was obtained from a woman younger than 35 in good health. Specimen: blood. CDR3 in DNA: TGTGCCAGCAGTTTCAGAGCGGGGGTCCTCCAAGAGACCCAGTACTTC. Protein sequence: CASSFRAGVLQETQYF.